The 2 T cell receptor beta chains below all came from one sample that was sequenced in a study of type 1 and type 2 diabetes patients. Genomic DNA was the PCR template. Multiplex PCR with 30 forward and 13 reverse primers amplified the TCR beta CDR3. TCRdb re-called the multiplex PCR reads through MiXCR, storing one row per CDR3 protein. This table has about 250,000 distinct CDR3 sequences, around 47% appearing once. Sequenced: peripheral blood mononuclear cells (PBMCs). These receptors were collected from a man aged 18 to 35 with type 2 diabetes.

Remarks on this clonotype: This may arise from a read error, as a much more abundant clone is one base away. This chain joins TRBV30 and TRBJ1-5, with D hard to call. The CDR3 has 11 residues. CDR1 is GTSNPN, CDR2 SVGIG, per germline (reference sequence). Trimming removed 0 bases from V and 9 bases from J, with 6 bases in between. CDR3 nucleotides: TGTGCCTGGAGTGTACGCCTGCCCCAGCATTTT. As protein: CAWSVRLPQHF.

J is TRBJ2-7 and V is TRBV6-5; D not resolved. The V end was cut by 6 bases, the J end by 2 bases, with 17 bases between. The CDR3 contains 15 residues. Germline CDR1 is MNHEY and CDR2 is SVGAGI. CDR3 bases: TGTGCCAGCAGCCGTATCCCCCCTAAGGCCTACGAGCAGTACTTC. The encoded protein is CASSRIPPKAYEQYF.